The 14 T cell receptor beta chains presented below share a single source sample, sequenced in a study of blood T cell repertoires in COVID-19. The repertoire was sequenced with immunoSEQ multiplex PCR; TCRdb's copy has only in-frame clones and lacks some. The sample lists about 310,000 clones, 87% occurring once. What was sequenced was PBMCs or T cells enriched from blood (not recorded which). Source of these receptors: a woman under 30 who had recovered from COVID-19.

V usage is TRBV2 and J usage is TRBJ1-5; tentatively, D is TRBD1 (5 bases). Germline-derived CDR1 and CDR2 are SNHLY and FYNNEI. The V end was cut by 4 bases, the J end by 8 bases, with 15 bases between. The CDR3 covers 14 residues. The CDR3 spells CASSGSGGEEPQHF. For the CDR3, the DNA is TGTGCCAGCAGTGGTTCGGGGGGAGAAGAGCCCCAGCATTTT.

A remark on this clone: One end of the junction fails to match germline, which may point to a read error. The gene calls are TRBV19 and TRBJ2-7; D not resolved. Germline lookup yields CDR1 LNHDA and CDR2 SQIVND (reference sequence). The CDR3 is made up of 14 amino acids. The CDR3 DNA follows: TGTGCCAGTAGTGTAGAGGCCCGATCCACCGAGCAGTACTTC. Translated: CASSVEARSTEQYF.

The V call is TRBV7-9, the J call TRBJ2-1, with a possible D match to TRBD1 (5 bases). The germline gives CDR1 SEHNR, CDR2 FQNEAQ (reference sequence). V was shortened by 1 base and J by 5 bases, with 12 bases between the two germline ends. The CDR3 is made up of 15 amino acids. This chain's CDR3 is CASSLVRVYNNEQFF. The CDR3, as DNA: TGTGCCAGCAGCTTAGTCAGGGTGTACAACAATGAGCAGTTCTTC.

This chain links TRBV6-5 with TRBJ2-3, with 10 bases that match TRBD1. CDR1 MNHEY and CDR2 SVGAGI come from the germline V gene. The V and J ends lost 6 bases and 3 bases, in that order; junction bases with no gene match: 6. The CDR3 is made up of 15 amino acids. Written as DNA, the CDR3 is TGTGCCAGCAGCCTAACGGACAGGGGGACAGATACGCAGTATTTT. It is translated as CASSLTDRGTDTQYF.

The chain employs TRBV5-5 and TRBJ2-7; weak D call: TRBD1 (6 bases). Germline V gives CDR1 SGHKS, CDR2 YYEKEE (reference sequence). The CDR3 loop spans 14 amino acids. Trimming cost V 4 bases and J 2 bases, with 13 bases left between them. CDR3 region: CASSLWTETYEQYF. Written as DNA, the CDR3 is TGTGCCAGCAGCCTCTGGACAGAGACCTACGAGCAGTACTTC.

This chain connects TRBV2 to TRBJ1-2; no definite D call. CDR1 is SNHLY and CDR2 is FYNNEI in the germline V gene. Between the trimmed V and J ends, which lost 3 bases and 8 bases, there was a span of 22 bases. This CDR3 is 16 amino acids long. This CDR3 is CASSEELDRPGGGYTF. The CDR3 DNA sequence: TGTGCCAGCAGTGAGGAATTAGATCGCCCCGGAGGGGGCTACACCTTC.

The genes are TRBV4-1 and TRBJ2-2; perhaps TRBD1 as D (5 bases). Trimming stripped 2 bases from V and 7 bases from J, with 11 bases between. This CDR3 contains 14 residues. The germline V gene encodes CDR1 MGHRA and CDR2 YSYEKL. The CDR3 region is CASSQNQGNGELFF. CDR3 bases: TGCGCCAGCAGCCAAAATCAGGGTAACGGGGAGCTGTTTTTT.

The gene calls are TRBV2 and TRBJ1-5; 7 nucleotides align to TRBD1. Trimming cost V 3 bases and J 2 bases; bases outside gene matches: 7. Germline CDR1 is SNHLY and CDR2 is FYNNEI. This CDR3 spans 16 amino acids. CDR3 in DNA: TGTGCCAGCAGTGAGGGACAGCCCCAGGGCAATCAGCCCCAGCATTTT. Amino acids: CASSEGQPQGNQPQHF.

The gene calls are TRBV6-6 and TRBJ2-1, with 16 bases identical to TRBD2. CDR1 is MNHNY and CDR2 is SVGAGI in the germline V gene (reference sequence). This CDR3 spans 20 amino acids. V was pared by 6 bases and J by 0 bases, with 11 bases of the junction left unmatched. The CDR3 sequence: CASSHGTSGGAFSSYNEQFF. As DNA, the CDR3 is TGTGCCAGCAGCCACGGGACTAGCGGGGGGGCTTTTTCCTCCTACAATGAGCAGTTCTTC.

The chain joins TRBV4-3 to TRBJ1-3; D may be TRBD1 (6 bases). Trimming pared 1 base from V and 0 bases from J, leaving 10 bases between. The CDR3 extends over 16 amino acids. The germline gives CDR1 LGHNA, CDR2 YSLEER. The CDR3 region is CASSQALGASGNTIYF. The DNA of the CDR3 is TGCGCCAGCAGCCAAGCCCTGGGGGCCTCTGGAAACACCATATATTTT.

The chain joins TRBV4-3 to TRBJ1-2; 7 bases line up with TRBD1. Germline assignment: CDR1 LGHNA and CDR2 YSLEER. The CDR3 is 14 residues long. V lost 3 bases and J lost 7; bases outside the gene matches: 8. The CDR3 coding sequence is TGCGCCAGCAGCCAGAGGACAGGTTGGGGTGGCTACACCTTC. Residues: CASSQRTGWGGYTF.

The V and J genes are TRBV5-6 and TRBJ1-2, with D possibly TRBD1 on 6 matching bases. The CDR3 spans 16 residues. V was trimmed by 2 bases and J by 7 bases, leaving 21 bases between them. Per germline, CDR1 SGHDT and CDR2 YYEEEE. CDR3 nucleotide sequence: TGTGCCAGCAGCTTCGGGCAGGGGCCTGCTTATGGTGGCTACACCTTC. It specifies CASSFGQGPAYGGYTF.

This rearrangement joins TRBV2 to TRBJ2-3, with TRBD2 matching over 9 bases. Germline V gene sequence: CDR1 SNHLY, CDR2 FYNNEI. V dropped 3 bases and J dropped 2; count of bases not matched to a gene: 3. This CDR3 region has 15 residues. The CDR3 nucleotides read TGTGCCAGCAGTGATCCTAGCGGGATCACAGATACGCAGTATTTT. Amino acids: CASSDPSGITDTQYF.

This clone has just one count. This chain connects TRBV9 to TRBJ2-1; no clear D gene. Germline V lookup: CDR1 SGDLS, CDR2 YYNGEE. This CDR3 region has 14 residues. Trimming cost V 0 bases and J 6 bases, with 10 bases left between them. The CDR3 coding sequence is TGTGCCAGCAGCGTAGTTTTTAGCAGCAATGAGCAGTTCTTC. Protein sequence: CASSVVFSSNEQFF.